This T cell receptor (beta chain) came from a study of neoadjuvant anti-PD-1 for oral cavity cancer. As for the study in general: Before surgery, most patients got three to four biweekly 3 mg/kg nivolumab doses.

The length of the CDR3 is 16 residues. CDR1 and CDR2 (germline): SGHRS, YFSETQ. Trimming removed 4 bases from V and 3 bases from J; junction bases left unmatched: 7. Study results and caveats: PBMC Gini-index clonality exceeded responders' in non-responders post-nivolumab. Higher pretreatment blood Treg/Th17 ratios correlated with higher pretreatment blood and lower post-treatment tumor TCRbeta clonality.

Time point meaning: after neoadjuvant nivolumab, at surgical resection. No culture or expansion preceded analysis of these blood cells. Turning to this clone: No antigen is known for it.

The method was immunoSEQ multiplex PCR; TCRdb's version includes in-frame clones alone and lacks a portion of them. The sample lists over 30,000 clones, 80% occurring once. This receptor was identified in a person aged 40 to 85 with oral cavity squamous cell carcinoma. V and J are TRBV5-1 and TRBJ1-2; 12 bases fit TRBD1. Sequenced material: PBMCs, taken after nivolumab (anti-PD-1) treatment. The CDR3 DNA follows: TGCGCCAGCAGCCGATCCGGGACAGGGGGCGACTATGGCTACACCTTC. Residues: CASSRSGTGGDYGYTF.